The next 16 T cell receptor beta chains were all read from a single sample in a study of blood T cell repertoires in COVID-19 (TCRdb year 2020). Libraries came from the immunoSEQ multiplex PCR assay. TCRdb provides this immuneACCESS table in a form limited to in-frame rearrangements. Some clones are lacking; in checked studies, under half of them reflect an unresolved V gene, and why the rest are absent is not known. This sample lists almost 95,000 clones; approximately 83% were detected once. The ten largest clones add up to approximately 6.5% of the sample. The sequencing sample was made of peripheral blood. The source is a man between 60 and 75 years old with acute or convalescent COVID-19.

V and J are TRBV2 and TRBJ2-3, with TRBD2 matching over 15 bases. V shed 1 base, J shed 3 bases, and the junction held 8 bases outside the gene matches. Germline V CDR1 and CDR2: SNHLY, FYNNEI. The CDR3 is made up of 19 amino acids. The CDR3 sequence is CASSEGTSGGAARTDTQYF. In DNA, the CDR3 is TGTGCCAGCAGTGAAGGGACTAGCGGGGGGGCCGCTCGTACAGATACGCAGTATTTT.

This chain joins TRBV25-1 and TRBJ2-1; weak D call: TRBD1 (5 bases). Germline loops: CDR1 MGHDK, CDR2 SYGVNS. There are 16 residues in the CDR3. Trimming stripped 3 bases from V and 0 bases from J, with 12 bases between. CDR3 protein: CASSDTQDRSYNEQFF. The CDR3 DNA reads as TGTGCCAGCAGTGATACACAGGATCGCTCCTACAATGAGCAGTTCTTC.

CDR3: CASSLAGGTGVHGYTF. CDR3 bases: TGTGCCAGCAGCTTGGCCGGGGGGACAGGGGTCCATGGCTACACCTTC. This chain connects TRBV5-6 to TRBJ1-2; 10 nucleotides align to TRBD1. This CDR3 is built from 16 residues. Germline V lookup: CDR1 SGHDT, CDR2 YYEEEE. V trimming: 0 bases; J trimming: 6 bases; junction bases outside the gene matches: 8.

This chain links TRBV24-1 with TRBJ2-2; D gene ambiguous. The CDR3 consists of 15 residues. The ends were cut back, 0 bases at V and 0 bases at J, with 4 bases in the middle. CDR1 and CDR2 from the germline V gene are KGHDR and SFDVKD. The CDR3: CATSDLAANTGELFF. The CDR3 nucleotides read TGTGCCACCAGTGATTTGGCGGCGAACACCGGGGAGCTGTTTTTT.

For the CDR3, the DNA is TGTGCCACCAGCAGCCTAGGACAGGACCTCCCGACCACTGAAGCTTTCTTT. Amino acid sequence: CATSSLGQDLPTTEAFF. The chain is built from TRBV15 and TRBJ1-1; 7 nucleotides line up with TRBD1. This CDR3 spans 17 amino acids. Trimming removed 3 bases from V and 4 bases from J; junction bases left unmatched: 14. The germline CDR1 and CDR2 sequences are LNHNV and YYDKDF (reference sequence).

The V call is TRBV2, the J call TRBJ2-1, with 8 bases identical to TRBD2. The CDR3 loop spans 15 amino acids. Germline trimming cut 8 bases from V and 8 bases from J; bases unmatched to any gene: 14. The germline gives CDR1 SNHLY, CDR2 FYNNEI. CDR3: CASSIVGGGSDEQFF. DNA for the CDR3: TGTGCCAGCTCCATAGTTGGCGGGGGGTCCGATGAGCAGTTCTTC.

This clone has more than one count but fewer than ten. The rearrangement links TRBV5-1 to TRBJ2-1; D gene uncertain. Trimming cost V 1 base and J 0 bases, with 5 bases left between them. In germline, CDR1 is SGHRS, CDR2 YFSETQ. The CDR3 totals 14 residues. The CDR3 DNA sequence: TGCGCCAGCAGCTTGCCAGACTCCTACAATGAGCAGTTCTTC. Translation: CASSLPDSYNEQFF. The full variable domain, in which reference TRBV5-1 and TRBJ2-1 provide the parts outside the CDR3, is KAGVTQTPRYLIKTRGQQVTLSCSPISGHRSVSWYQQTPGQGLQFLFEYFSETQRNKGNFPGRFSGRQFSNSRSEMNVSTLELGDSALYLCASSLPDSYNEQFFGPGTRLTVL.

The J gene is TRBJ2-1, the V gene TRBV29-1; TRBD1 aligns across 7 bases. V shed 5 bases and J 3 bases; nucleotides not matched to a gene: 16. The CDR3 loop spans 17 amino acids. In germline, CDR1 is SQVTM, CDR2 ANQGSEA. This chain's CDR3 is CSVLGIPNRGFYNEQFF. CDR3 nucleotides: TGCAGCGTTCTTGGGATACCTAACAGGGGCTTCTACAATGAGCAGTTCTTC.

The chain recombines TRBV6-5 with TRBJ1-1, with 9 bases identical to TRBD1. The CDR3 sequence is 13 residues long. V was clipped by 5 bases and J by 6 bases; unmatched bases: 4. The germline gives CDR1 MNHEY, CDR2 SVGAGI. The CDR3 sequence is CASSTGQGAEAFF. The CDR3 region has the DNA TGTGCCAGCAGTACGGGACAGGGAGCTGAAGCTTTCTTT.

This CDR3 is CASSPANRLTLHF. The CDR3 DNA sequence: TGTGCCAGCAGTCCCGCAAACAGGCTAACCCTCCACTTT. The chain is built from TRBV6-5 and TRBJ1-6, with D possibly being TRBD1 (5 bases). This CDR3 region has 13 residues. Germline CDR1 MNHEY, CDR2 SVGAGI. V lost 5 bases and J lost 14, with 16 bases in between.

J is TRBJ1-1 and V is TRBV3-1 (or the pseudogene TRBV3-2), with D possibly TRBD1 on 5 matching bases. CDR1 LGHDT and CDR2 YNNKEL come from the germline V gene (reference sequence). The V gene lost 1 base and the J gene lost 4 bases, with 7 bases spanning the gap. The CDR3 has 13 residues. In nucleotides, the CDR3 is TGTGCCAGCAGCCAAGCCAGGGCCACTGAAGCTTTCTTT. Translating it yields CASSQARATEAFF.

The V call is TRBV7-2, the J call TRBJ1-1, with 9 bases aligning to TRBD1. Trimming cost V 4 bases and J 0 bases; bases outside gene matches: 9. Germline CDR1 SGHTA, CDR2 FQGNSA. The CDR3 is 17 residues long. CDR3 loop: CASSSRPRTGVNTEAFF. In DNA, the CDR3 is TGTGCCAGCAGCTCCCGACCCCGGACAGGGGTGAACACTGAAGCTTTCTTT.

CDR3: CASSTDGDYGYTF. The DNA for the CDR3 is TGTGCCAGTAGTACAGACGGAGACTATGGCTACACCTTC. J is TRBJ1-2 and V is TRBV19; no clear D. The V gene lost 4 bases and the J gene lost 3 bases, with 9 bases spanning the gap. From germline, CDR1 is LNHDA and CDR2 SQIVND (reference sequence). This CDR3 region has 13 residues.

The chain employs TRBV2 and TRBJ2-5; 8 bases match TRBD1. This CDR3 is 14 amino acids long. Germline loops: CDR1 SNHLY, CDR2 FYNNEI. The V and J ends lost 11 bases and 5 bases, in that order; junction bases with no gene match: 13. The CDR3 bases are TGTGCCCGGCAGGGTCAGGGGGCGGGGGAGACCCAGTACTTC. This sequence encodes CARQGQGAGETQYF.

DNA of the CDR3: TGTGCCAGCAGACAGGGGGCTTCTGGAAACACCATATATTTT. It translates to CASRQGASGNTIYF. The V gene is TRBV6-5, the J gene TRBJ1-3; 9 bases are a match to TRBD1. CDR3 length: 14 amino acids. The J segment lost 1 base and the V segment lost 6 bases, leaving 1 base of the junction unmatched. Germline V gene data show CDR1 as MNHEY and CDR2 as SVGAGI.

This clone was counted once. The chain links TRBV4-3 to TRBJ1-3; weak D call: TRBD1 (6 bases). Trimming pared 0 bases from V and 0 bases from J, leaving 15 bases between. The CDR3 covers 18 residues. Germline CDR1 LGHNA, CDR2 YSLEER. CDR3 sequence (DNA): TGCGCCAGCAGCCAAGACGGAGTAGGGGGGGGCTCTGGAAACACCATATATTTT. Translation gives CASSQDGVGGGSGNTIYF.